The T cell receptor beta chain described here comes from a study of shared clonotypes between healthy human individuals (dated by TCRdb to the early 2020s). The study in broad terms: The cohort included a few men and two women between 18 and 49 years of age. For each donor, CD4 naive and CD4 memory were each given three plates, CD8 naive was given two plates, and CD8 memory was given one plate. To estimate repertoire size and how much clonotype sharing occurs between individuals, the study deeply sequenced the blood TCR repertoires of roughly 5 healthy adults. To increase sequencing depth and limit assay-specific biases, TCR repertoire library preparation and sequencing were carried out by different laboratories using diverse techniques. Leukapheresis yielded between about 0.94 and 8.9 billion PBMCs per donor.

What the research found in general, with its limitations: Because the study included only a small number of donors, the genetic and exposure-history diversity represented was limited. Sharing across four donors was observed for around 4.8% of naive CD4, less than 4% of naive CD8, 2.3% of memory CD4, and roughly 0.4% of memory CD8 clonotypes. Compared with non-shared clonotypes, the clonotypes found in all four sorted-subset donors had higher generation probabilities. Pairwise subsampling indicated that sequencing depth was expected to affect the degree of clonotype sharing among donors. Even with the large sequencing depth, rarefaction of the sorted-subset datasets indicated that sequencing was incomplete. Naive subsets generally had larger estimated clonotype richness than memory subsets. Sampling was restricted to blood, and TCR repertoires in tissues likely differ from the TCR repertoires found in blood.

With regard to this clone: Its antigen has not been determined. Base qualities are not at hand, and no much larger clone is one base apart.

The donors were healthy, HIV-negative adults with no recently reported acute infections or vaccinations. Only Caucasian adults living in Nashville, Tennessee, USA were represented among the donors. CD4+ T cells were enriched by magnetic negative selection, after which naive cells were positively selected on CD45RA and the negative fraction was taken as the memory subset. After blood collection by leukapheresis, PBMCs were isolated using Ficoll-Histopaque density gradient centrifugation and then cryopreserved in the vapor phase of liquid nitrogen. Purity and quantity of every magnetically sorted T cell population were checked by analytical flow cytometry. Each sorted fraction had its genomic DNA isolated and then quantified by UV absorbance on a Nanodrop 2000c. At the junction V is shortened by 1 base and J by 11 bases, with 10 bases in between. The germline V gene (reference sequence) supplies CDR1 SEHNR and CDR2 FQNEAQ. The CDR3 has 12 amino acids, counting the end cysteine and phenylalanine. Just CDR3 DNA is preserved here, 36 bases in frame from base 1.

TCR CDR3 regions were amplified from genomic DNA by multiplex PCR using the deep immunoSEQ assay. Extracted genomic DNA from each cell subset was spread evenly across all wells of several immunoSEQ 96-well plates, with each plate serving as a replicate. For sorted subsets, around 200 ng genomic DNA, equal to about 30,000 T cell genomes, was loaded into each replicate PCR. Purified libraries were quantified with a Qubit 3.0 fluorometer, sized on a Bioanalyzer 2100, and re-quantified with the KAPA Library Quantification kit. Each immunoSEQ 96-well plate was sequenced on its own single-read 150-cycle Illumina NextSeq 550 flow cell. The study's processing was this. Because the immunoSEQ output included only junctional sequences and no quality scores, the filtering could not be the same as the filtering used for full-length reads. Sequences were annotated with PyIR, a Python wrapper for IgBLAST v1.9, and V/J genes and CDR3 were assigned using IMGT germline references. Reads were filtered out if the reads had weak V/J assignments (E-value above 1e-6), no CDR3, stop codons, out-of-frame junctions, or ambiguous translated residues. V3J clonotypes were defined as sequences sharing the same inferred V gene, J gene, and CDR3 amino acid sequence. Percentage overlap between repertoires was computed as shared unique clonotypes divided by the size of the smaller repertoire. RTK rarefaction, the Chao1 estimator, and Recon v2.1 estimates of unobserved clonotypes were used to assess repertoire richness. Generation probabilities for all TCRbeta clonotypes obtained by the gDNA method from a few donors were computed using OLGA. TCRdb mirrors the immuneACCESS table, restricted to in-frame sequences. Some clones are absent from its copies; in checked studies, under half trace to an unresolved V gene, and the reason for the others is unknown. Clonal size and the V and J genes are those of that table, whereas D and trimming came from the DNA. Present in this sample are about 2.3 million clones, more than 85% of which were seen just once. The ten largest clonotypes hold under 0.45% of the sample.

Sequencing used naive CD4+ T cells from PBMCs. This sample's cell subset or site label indicates: CD45RA+ positively selected. The TCR originated in a man aged 18 to 29 in good health. Some clones in this sample may be carry-over from other donors' samples. The chain employs TRBV7-9 and TRBJ2-3; the D element could tentatively be TRBD1 or TRBD2, as 5 bases agree for each. The CDR3 region has the sequence CASSLGGSEQYF. The bases are TGTGCCAGCAGCTTAGGGGGGTCAGAGCAGTATTTT.